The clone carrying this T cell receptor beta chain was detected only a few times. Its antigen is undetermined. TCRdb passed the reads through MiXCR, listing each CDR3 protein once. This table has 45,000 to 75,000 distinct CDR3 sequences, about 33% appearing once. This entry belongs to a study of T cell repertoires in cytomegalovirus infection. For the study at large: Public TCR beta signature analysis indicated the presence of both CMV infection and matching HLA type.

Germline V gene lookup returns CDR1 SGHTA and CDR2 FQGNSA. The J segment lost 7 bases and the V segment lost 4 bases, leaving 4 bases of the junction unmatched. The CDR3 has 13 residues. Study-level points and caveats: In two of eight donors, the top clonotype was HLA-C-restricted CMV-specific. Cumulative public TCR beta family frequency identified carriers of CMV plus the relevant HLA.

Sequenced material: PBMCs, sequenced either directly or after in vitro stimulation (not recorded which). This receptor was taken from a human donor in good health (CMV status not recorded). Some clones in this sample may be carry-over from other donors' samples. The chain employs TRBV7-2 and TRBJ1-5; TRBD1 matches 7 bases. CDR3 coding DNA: TGTGCCAGCAGCTCAGACAGGGCGCAGCCCCAGCATTTT. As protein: CASSSDRAQPQHF.